Each of the 3 T cell receptor beta chains below was sequenced from the same sample in a study of PD-1 blockade in classical Hodgkin lymphoma. In every patient, relapse followed autologous stem cell transplantation, while exposure to brentuximab vedotin differed. Clones were read by immunoSEQ multiplex PCR, and TCRdb kept only the in-frame ones, dropping some. The table includes around 28,000 clones, approximately 70% detected once. Here the sequenced sample was peripheral blood mononuclear cells (PBMCs), taken before the second cycle of nivolumab. The receptors derive from a human donor with classical Hodgkin lymphoma.

V and J are TRBV19 and TRBJ2-1; 12 bases match TRBD2. The germline gives CDR1 LNHDA, CDR2 SQIVND (reference sequence). The CDR3 runs 16 residues. V gave up 5 bases and J gave up 7 bases; unmatched junction bases: 9. The CDR3 coding sequence is TGTGCCAGTAGTCCCGCGACTAGCGGGAGATTTAATGAGCAGTTCTTC. It encodes CASSPATSGRFNEQFF. Full variable domain (missing parts from reference TRBV19 and TRBJ2-1): DGGITQSPKYLFRKEGQNVTLSCEQNLNHDAMYWYRQDPGQGLRLIYYSQIVNDFQKGDIAEGYSVSREKKESFPLTVTSAQKNPTAFYLCASSPATSGRFNEQFFGPGTRLTVL.

The CDR3 DNA sequence: TGCGCCAGCAGCCGGGGGAGGGGAAATGAGCAGTTCTTC. Protein: CASSRGRGNEQFF. The chain combines TRBV4-3 with TRBJ2-1; 7 bases align to TRBD2. CDR1 is LGHNA and CDR2 is YSLEER in the germline V gene. CDR3 length: 13 amino acids. The ends lost 4 bases at V and 7 bases at J; junction bases unmatched: 4.

This clone was counted between two and nine times. The J gene is TRBJ2-3, the V gene TRBV6-1; TRBD1 is a possible D gene (5 bases). Per the germline V gene, CDR1 is MNHNS and CDR2 is SASEGT. The CDR3 has 14 amino acids. Trimming removed 1 base at V and 2 bases at J, with 7 bases between. DNA of the CDR3: TGTGCCAGCAGTGAAGAGGGGTTCACAGATACGCAGTATTTT. It specifies CASSEEGFTDTQYF.